The clone carrying this TCR beta chain was counted between two and nine times. The source of the sample is a study of blood T cell repertoires in COVID-19. In the study overall: Samples taken during acute and convalescent COVID-19 were collected in the United States, Italy and Spain. T cells, B-cell-depleted T cells, or PBMCs provided the cDNA or gDNA that served as material.

This CDR3 spans 13 amino acids. Looked up from germline, CDR1 is WNHNN and CDR2 is SYGVQD (reference sequence). Trimming took off 3 bases at V and 5 bases at J, with 11 bases between the two ends. Authors' processing steps: It was from reference gene primer amplification that nucleated cell counts were estimated. Produced via immunoSEQ multiplex PCR; TCRdb's table is partial and in-frame only. The V and J calls and clone size come from that table; D and trimming were worked out from the DNA. The repertoire holds 140,000 to 150,000 clones, with around 83% as singletons. The receptor's source is a man aged 55 to 70 with active or convalescent COVID-19. V gene TRBV10-1 combines with J gene TRBJ2-7, with a tentative D call TRBD2 (5 bases). The sequenced sample consisted of peripheral blood. The CDR3 DNA is TGCGCCAGCAGTGATCCCGTGGAGGACGAGCAGTACTTC. Protein product: CASSDPVEDEQYF.